This T cell receptor (beta chain) derives from a study of Graves' ophthalmopathy and Graves' hyperthyroidism. Study-level findings and limits: The blood repertoire also included most expanded thyroid clonotypes above 0.001 frequency.

This clonotype showed up many times. Its antigen is unknown. The study excluded patients with other autoimmune diseases, uncontrolled infections, pregnancy or lactation. RNA served as the template for amplifying TCR beta CDR3 regions. HTBI primers were used in a first-round RT-PCR, which preceded a second-round multiplex PCR. TCRdb re-derived calls from the multiplex PCR reads in MiXCR, one entry per CDR3 protein. The table includes 20,000 to 25,000 distinct CDR3 sequences, 48% detected once. The sequence was collected from an adult woman with stable Graves' hyperthyroidism. Sequencing used peripheral blood.

In DNA, the CDR3 is TGTGCCAGCAAAACGTCTACTAACTATGGCTACACCTTC. This sequence encodes CASKTSTNYGYTF. V is TRBV28 and J is TRBJ1-2, with D unclear. Deletions cut 7 bases from V and 0 bases from J, with 9 bases between. Germline V gene lookup returns CDR1 MDHEN and CDR2 SYDVKM. CDR3 length: 13 amino acids.